The T cell receptor beta chain described here comes from a study of molecular identifiers for immune sequencing clone quantification (dated by TCRdb to the late 2010s). Notes on the research overall: For a replicate experiment, the RNA from either approximately 20,000 or 100,000 naive CD8 T cells was divided into five aliquots, and four of those aliquots went on to sequencing. CD8 T cells were used in a methods study to benchmark molecular-identifier clustering-based TCR repertoire sequencing (MIDCIRS) and TCR RNA copy counting. Broader findings and caveats from the paper: A single cell's worth of spiked-in Jurkat TCR RNA was reported detectable even among around 970,000 naive CD8 T cells. When barcode sub-clustering was left out, chimeric consensus sequences inflated TCR diversity, with chimeras reaching as high as 47%. Identical TCR molecules sharing a barcode could cause highly expanded clone sizes to be underestimated. Clones above 20 RNA copies held over 98% of molecules in CMV-specific effector cells but under 1% in naive cells. Modeling indicated about three TCR RNA copies recovered per cell, compared with roughly 10 by digital PCR, which implies a capture efficiency of 25% to 35%. Naive libraries contained spiked-in Jurkat TCR RNA (more than nine copies' worth), which is not part of the donor repertoire.

Libraries of naive CD8 T cells were built from anywhere between roughly 20,000 and 1,100,000 sorted cells, with 10%, 30% or 50% of the purified RNA used. Naive CD8 T cells were FACS-sorted as CD8+CD4-CCR7+CD45RA+ on a BD FACSAria II into RLT Plus buffer. To test detection sensitivity, Jurkat RNA equivalent to nine to ten TCR copies was spiked into samples of about 19,000-1,000,000 naive CD8 T cells. CD8 T cells were enriched using RosetteSep CD8+ T Cell Enrichment Cocktail and Ficoll-Paque, and the enriched cells then underwent ACK red cell lysis. Receptor libraries were prepared by PCR. Instrument on record: NextSeq 500. Bulk TCR libraries were made following a previously described method, with the TCR primers given in Table S5. Purification of total RNA was performed with the Qiagen AllPrep DNA/RNA kit. Reads from multiple sequencing runs of the same library were pooled before analysis. Under the source paper's analysis protocol: Reads were retained only if their TCR constant sequence matched exactly, and those retained reads were trimmed to 150 nt and grouped according to their 12-nt molecular barcodes. Reads inside each barcode group were sub-clustered using a 15% Levenshtein threshold, and a quality-weighted consensus sequence was constructed for each RNA molecule. Non-functional sequences were excluded, and lower-count sequences lying one edit away from another sequence were also excluded. Barcode sub-clusters with fewer than 20% of the maximum read count were removed, based on fitting two negative binomial distributions. The raw public reads went through TCRdb reprocessing: fastp at Q25, MiXCR clone calling, in-frame beta chains kept. Under each unique CDR3 protein, matching rows form one entry showing the most common genes and DNA. These V and J calls are TCRdb output, not the study's own analysis. The sample records under 350,000 distinct CDR3 sequences, 24% of which are singletons. The ten largest account for roughly 0.7% of the sample.

This clonotype has a count of ten or more. Its target antigen remains unknown. No clone much larger than this one lies a single base away; base qualities are absent. The sequence was collected from a human donor in good health. Some libraries in this study had Jurkat cell RNA spiked in. The material sequenced was naive CD8+ T cells from blood, with Jurkat cell RNA spiked in. What the cell subset or site label conveys for this sample: FACS-sorted CD8+CD4-CCR7+CD45RA+ naive T cells.

The CDR3 protein is CASSYRQGNEQYF. The sequenced DNA is TGTGCCAGCAGTTACAGGCAGGGCAACGAGCAGTACTTC. The rearranged chain carries TRBV6-6 and TRBJ2-7; a tentative D call is TRBD1 (5 bases match). CDR1 MNHNY and CDR2 SVGAGI are derived from the germline V gene (reference sequence). The CDR3 sequence holds 13 residues, the cysteine and phenylalanine included. Only the CDR3 part of the read is kept: 39 bases, read in frame from the first base. The junction carries 10 bases between V and J, which are trimmed by 2 bases and 5 bases respectively.